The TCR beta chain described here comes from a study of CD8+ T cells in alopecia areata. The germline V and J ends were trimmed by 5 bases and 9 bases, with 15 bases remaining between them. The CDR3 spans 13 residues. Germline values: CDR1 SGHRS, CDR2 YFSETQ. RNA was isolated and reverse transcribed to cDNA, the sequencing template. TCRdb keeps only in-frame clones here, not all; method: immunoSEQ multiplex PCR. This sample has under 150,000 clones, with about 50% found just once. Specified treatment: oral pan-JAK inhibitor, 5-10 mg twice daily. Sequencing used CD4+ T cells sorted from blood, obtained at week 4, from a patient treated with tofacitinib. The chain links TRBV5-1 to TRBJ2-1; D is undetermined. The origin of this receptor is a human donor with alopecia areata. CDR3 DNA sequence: TGCGCCAGCAGGCCTTCAACCCTTGGTGAGCAGTTCTTC. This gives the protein CASRPSTLGEQFF.